The entry that follows covers one T cell receptor beta chain sequence. Its antigen is unknown. CDR1 is GTSNPN and CDR2 is SVGIG in the germline V gene (reference sequence). Between the trimmed V and J ends, which lost 3 bases and 1 base, there was a span of 12 bases. The CDR3 covers 14 residues. The source of the sample is a study of cytomegalovirus exposure and HLA in healthy donors. Study-wide background: The 550 to 700 first-cohort repertoires and the 130 or so validation repertoires shared the same platform, a later analysis reported. General observations from the study: Cytomegalovirus-associated status was assigned to roughly 160 TCR beta chains.

Profiled with immunoSEQ multiplex PCR; TCRdb holds only in-frame clones, not every one. The data contain 70,000 or so clones, roughly 92% of them singletons. This sequence was found in a woman aged 18-35 years in good health and CMV-seropositive. The sequencing sample was made of PBMCs. The chain is built from TRBV30 and TRBJ2-5; D call uncertain. CDR3 sequence reads: CAWRLVLSQETQYF. CDR3 bases: TGTGCCTGGAGACTTGTACTTAGCCAAGAGACCCAGTACTTC.